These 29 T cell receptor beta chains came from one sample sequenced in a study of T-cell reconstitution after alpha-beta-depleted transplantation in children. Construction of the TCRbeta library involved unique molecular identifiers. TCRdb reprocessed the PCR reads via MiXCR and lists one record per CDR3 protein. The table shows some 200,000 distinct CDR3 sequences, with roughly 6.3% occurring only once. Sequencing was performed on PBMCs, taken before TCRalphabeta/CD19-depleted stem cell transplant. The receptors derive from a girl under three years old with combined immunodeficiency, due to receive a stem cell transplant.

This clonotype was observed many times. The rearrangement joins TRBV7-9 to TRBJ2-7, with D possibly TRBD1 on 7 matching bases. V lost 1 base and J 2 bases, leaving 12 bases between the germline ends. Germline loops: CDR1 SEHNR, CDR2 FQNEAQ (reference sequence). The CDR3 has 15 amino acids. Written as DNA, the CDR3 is TGTGCCAGCAGCTTAGGACAGGGAGGCACCTACGAGCAGTACTTC. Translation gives CASSLGQGGTYEQYF.

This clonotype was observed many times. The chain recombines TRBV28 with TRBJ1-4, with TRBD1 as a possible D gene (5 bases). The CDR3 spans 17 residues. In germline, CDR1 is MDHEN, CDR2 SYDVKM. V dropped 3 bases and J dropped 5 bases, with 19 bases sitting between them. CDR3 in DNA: TGTGCCAGCAGTTTCCCACACACACAGGCCCTCAATGAAAAACTGTTTTTT. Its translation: CASSFPHTQALNEKLFF.

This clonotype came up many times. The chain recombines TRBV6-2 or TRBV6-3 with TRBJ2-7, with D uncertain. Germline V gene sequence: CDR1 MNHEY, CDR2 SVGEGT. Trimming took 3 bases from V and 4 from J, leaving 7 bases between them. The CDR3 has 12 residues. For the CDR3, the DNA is TGTGCCAGCAGTTATTACGGTTACGAGCAGTACTTC. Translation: CASSYYGYEQYF.

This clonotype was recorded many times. The CDR3 is CASSFGHSNYEQYF. In nucleotides, the CDR3 is TGTGCCAGCAGCTTCGGGCACTCGAACTACGAGCAGTACTTC. The J gene is TRBJ2-7, the V gene TRBV7-6; D unresolved. Germline CDR1 is SGHVS and CDR2 is FNYEAQ. V lost 3 bases, J lost 3 bases, and 12 bases lay in between. CDR3 length: 14 residues.

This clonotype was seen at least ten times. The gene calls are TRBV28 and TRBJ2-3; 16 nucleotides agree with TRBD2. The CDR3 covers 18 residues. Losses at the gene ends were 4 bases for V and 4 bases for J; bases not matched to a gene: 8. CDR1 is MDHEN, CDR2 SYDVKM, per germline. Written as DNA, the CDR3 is TGTGCCAGCAGTTACCTTGGGACTAGCGGGAGGGTAGCAGATACGCAGTATTTT. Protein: CASSYLGTSGRVADTQYF.

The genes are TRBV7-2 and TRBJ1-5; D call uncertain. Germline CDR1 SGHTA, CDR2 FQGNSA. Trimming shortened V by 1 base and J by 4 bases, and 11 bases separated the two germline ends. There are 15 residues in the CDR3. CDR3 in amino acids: CASSLEAVPNQPQHF. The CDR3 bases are TGTGCCAGCAGCTTAGAGGCAGTGCCGAATCAGCCCCAGCATTTT.

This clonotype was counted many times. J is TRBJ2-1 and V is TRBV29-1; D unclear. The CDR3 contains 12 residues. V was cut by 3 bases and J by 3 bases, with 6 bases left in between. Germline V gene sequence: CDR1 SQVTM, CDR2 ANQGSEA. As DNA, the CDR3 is TGCAGCGTTGAGGGTAACTACAATGAGCAGTTCTTC. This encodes CSVEGNYNEQFF.

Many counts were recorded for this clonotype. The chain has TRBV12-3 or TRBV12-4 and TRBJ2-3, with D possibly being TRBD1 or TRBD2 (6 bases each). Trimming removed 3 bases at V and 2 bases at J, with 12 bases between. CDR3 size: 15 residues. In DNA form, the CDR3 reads TGTGCCAGCAGTTTTAATCGGGGGCCCACAGATACGCAGTATTTT. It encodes CASSFNRGPTDTQYF.

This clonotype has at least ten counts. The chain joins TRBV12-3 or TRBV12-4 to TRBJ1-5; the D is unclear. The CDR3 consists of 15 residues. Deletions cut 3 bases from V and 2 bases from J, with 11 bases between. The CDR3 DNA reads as TGTGCCAGCAGTTTCCGGGAATACGGCAATCAGCCCCAGCATTTT. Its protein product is CASSFREYGNQPQHF.

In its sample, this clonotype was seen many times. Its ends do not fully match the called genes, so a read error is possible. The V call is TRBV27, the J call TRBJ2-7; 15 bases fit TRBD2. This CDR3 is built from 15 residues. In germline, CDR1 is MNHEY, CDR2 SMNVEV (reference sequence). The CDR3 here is CASKSGLAGGAPKSF. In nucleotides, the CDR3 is TGTGCCAGCAAATCGGGACTAGCGGGAGGCGCCCCTAAGTCATTC.

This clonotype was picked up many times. For the CDR3, the DNA is TGTGCCAGCAGCTTAGGGCAACACGGCACAGATACGCAGTATTTT. Translating it yields CASSLGQHGTDTQYF. V is TRBV11-2 and J is TRBJ2-3; unclear D gene. Germline CDR1 and CDR2: SGHAT and FQNNGV. The V and J ends lost 1 base and 1 base respectively, with 9 bases between them. The CDR3 covers 15 residues.

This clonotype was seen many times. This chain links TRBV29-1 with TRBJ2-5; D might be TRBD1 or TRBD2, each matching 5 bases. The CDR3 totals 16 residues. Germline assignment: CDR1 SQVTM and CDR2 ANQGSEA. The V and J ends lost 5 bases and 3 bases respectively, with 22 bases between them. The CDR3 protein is CSVLTLRDATEETQYF. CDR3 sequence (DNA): TGCAGCGTTCTAACTCTCCGGGACGCCACCGAAGAGACCCAGTACTTC.

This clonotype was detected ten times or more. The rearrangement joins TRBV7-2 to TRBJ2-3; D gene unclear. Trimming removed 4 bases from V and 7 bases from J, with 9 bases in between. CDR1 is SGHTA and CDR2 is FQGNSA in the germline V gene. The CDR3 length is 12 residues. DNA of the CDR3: TGTGCCAGCAGCTCCTCGAAAAATACGCAGTATTTT. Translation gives CASSSSKNTQYF.

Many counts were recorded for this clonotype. The CDR3 loop reads CASSFLTGVNTGELFF. CDR3 DNA sequence: TGTGCCAGCAGCTTTTTGACAGGGGTTAACACCGGGGAGCTGTTTTTT. The rearrangement uses TRBV7-2 and TRBJ2-2, with 8 nucleotides matching TRBD1. J lost 2 bases, V lost 3 bases, and 5 bases had no gene match. The germline V gene encodes CDR1 SGHTA and CDR2 FQGNSA. CDR3 length equals 16 residues.

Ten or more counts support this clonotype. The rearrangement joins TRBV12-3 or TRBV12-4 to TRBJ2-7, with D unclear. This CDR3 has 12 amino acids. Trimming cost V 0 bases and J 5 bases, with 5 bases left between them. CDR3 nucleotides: TGTGCCAGCAGTTTAGCAAGGGACGAGCAGTACTTC. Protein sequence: CASSLARDEQYF.

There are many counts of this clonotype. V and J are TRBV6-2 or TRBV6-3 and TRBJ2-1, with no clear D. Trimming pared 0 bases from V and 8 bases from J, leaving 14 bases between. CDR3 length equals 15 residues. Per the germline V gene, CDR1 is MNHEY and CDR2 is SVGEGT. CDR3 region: CASSYSIRLDDEQFF. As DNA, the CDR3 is TGTGCCAGCAGTTACTCAATTCGTCTGGACGATGAGCAGTTCTTC.

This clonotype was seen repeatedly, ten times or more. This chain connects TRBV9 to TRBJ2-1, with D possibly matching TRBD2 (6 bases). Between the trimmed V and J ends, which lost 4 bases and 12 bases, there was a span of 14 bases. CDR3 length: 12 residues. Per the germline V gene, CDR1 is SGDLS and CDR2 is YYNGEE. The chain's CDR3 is CASSLPGGRQFF. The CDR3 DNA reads TGTGCCAGCAGCCTACCCGGGGGAAGGCAGTTCTTC.

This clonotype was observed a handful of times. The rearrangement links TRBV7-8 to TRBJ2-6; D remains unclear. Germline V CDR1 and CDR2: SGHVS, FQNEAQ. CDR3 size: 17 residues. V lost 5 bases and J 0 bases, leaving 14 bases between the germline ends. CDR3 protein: CASSPWVGLSGANVLTF. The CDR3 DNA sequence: TGTGCCAGCAGCCCCTGGGTCGGGCTCTCTGGGGCCAACGTCCTGACTTTC.

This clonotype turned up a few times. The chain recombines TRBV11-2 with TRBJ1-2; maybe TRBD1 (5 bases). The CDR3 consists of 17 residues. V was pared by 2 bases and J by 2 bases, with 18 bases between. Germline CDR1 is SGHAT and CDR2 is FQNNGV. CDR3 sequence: CASSLLHPGLLNYGYTF. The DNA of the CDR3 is TGTGCCAGCAGCTTATTGCACCCGGGACTCCTAAACTATGGCTACACCTTC.

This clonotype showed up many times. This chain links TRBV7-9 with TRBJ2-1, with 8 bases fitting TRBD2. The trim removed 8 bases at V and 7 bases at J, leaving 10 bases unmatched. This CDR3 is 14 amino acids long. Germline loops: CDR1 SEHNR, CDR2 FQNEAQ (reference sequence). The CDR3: CASLGTRDYNEQFF. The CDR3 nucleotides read TGTGCCAGCTTGGGGACTAGGGACTATAATGAGCAGTTCTTC.

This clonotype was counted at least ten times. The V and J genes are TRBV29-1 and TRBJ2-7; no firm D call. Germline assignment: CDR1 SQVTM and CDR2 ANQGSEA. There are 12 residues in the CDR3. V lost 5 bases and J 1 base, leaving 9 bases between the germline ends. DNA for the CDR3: TGCAGCGTTTGGACGGAATCCTACGAGCAGTACTTC. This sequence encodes CSVWTESYEQYF.

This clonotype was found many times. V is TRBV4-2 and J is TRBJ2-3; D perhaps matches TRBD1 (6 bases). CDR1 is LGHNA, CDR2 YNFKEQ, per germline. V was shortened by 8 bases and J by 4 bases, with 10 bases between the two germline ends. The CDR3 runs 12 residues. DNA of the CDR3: TGTGCCAGCGGCAGGGGAGCAGATACGCAGTATTTT. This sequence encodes CASGRGADTQYF.

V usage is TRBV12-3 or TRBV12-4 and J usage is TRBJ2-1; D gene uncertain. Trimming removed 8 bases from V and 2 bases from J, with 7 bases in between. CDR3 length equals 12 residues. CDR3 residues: CASGVPYNEQFF. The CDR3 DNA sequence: TGTGCCAGCGGGGTACCCTACAATGAGCAGTTCTTC.

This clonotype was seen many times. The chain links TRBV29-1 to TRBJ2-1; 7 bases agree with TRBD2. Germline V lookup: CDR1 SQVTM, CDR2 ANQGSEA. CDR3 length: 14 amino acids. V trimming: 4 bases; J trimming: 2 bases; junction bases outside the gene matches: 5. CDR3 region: CSVGSSGPYNEQFF. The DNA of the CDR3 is TGCAGCGTTGGAAGTAGCGGGCCCTACAATGAGCAGTTCTTC.

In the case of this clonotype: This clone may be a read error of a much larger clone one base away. CDR3 sequence reads: CACSQDLGLAGNTGELFF. The CDR3 coding sequence is TGTGCCTGCAGCCAAGACCTAGGACTAGCGGGTAACACCGGGGAGCTGTTTTTT. The chain is built from TRBV3-1 and TRBJ2-2, with 11 bases identical to TRBD2. The CDR3 length is 18 residues. The germline V gene has CDR1 LGHDT and CDR2 YNNKEL (reference sequence).

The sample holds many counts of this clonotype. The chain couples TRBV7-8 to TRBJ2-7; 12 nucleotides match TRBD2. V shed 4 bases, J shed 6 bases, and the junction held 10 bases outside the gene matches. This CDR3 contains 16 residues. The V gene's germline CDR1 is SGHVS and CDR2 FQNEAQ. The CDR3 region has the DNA TGTGCCAGCAGCTCCATCTTACTAGCGGGAGGCACCGAGCAGTACTTC. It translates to CASSSILLAGGTEQYF.

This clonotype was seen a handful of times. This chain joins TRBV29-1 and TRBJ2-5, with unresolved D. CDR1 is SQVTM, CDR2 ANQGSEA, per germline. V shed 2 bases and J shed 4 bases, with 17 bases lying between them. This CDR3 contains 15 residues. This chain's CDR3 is CSVESSTLRAETQYF. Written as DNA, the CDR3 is TGCAGCGTTGAATCGTCGACCCTCCGGGCAGAGACCCAGTACTTC. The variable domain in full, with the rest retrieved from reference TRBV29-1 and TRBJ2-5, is SAVISQKPSRDICQRGTSLTIQCQVDSQVTMMFWYRQQPGQSLTLIATANQGSEATYESGFVIDKFPISRPNLTFSTLTVSNMSPEDSSIYLCSVESSTLRAETQYFGPGTRLLVL.

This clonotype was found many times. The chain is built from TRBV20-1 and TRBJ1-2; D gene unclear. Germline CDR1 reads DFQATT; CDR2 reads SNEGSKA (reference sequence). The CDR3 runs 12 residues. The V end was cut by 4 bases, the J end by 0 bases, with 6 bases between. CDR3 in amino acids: CSATGTNYGYTF. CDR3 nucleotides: TGCAGTGCTACCGGGACTAACTATGGCTACACCTTC.

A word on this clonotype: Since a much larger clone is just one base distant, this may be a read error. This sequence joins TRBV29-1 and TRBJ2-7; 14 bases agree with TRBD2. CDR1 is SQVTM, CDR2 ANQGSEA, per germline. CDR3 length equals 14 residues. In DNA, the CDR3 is TGCAGCGTGCGAAGGGGACTAGCGGGAGAAGTGCAGCACTTC. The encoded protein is CSVRRGLAGEVQHF.